The entry below gives a single T cell receptor beta chain sequence along with its context. This record comes from a study of T cell changes during pregnancy in multiple sclerosis. The CDR3 consists of 18 residues. Germline assignment: CDR1 ENHRY and CDR2 SYGVKD. The V gene end was trimmed by 0 bases and the J gene end by 1 base; junction bases not matched to a gene: 6. Here immunoSEQ multiplex PCR was the method, and the copy in TCRdb shows in-frame clones only, minus some. The repertoire holds roughly 64,000 clones, with about 96% as singletons. Sequences were derived from CD8+ T cells from peripheral blood mononuclear cells, sampled after pregnancy. The sequence came from a female donor with multiple sclerosis, enrolled in a pregnancy study. This chain links TRBV10-3 with TRBJ2-3, with 11 positions matching TRBD2. Here the CDR3 reads CAISESSGRAWGTDTQYF. CDR3 DNA sequence: TGTGCCATCAGTGAGTCTAGCGGGAGGGCTTGGGGCACAGATACGCAGTATTTT.